These 8 T cell receptor beta chains came from one sample sequenced in a study of beta chain features in type 1 diabetes. Notes on the study in general: Shorter TCRB CDR3s, moderately but significantly so, were found in Type 1 diabetes patients in all four CD4+ subsets.

Their antigen targets remain unknown. Isolated RNA was reverse transcribed in full, so expressed TCRB transcripts were sequenced. Only in-frame clones appear in the TCRdb table, and some are missing; sequencing was by immunoSEQ multiplex PCR. The sample contains about 370,000 clones, 8% to 10% of which appear only once. Material: central memory CD4+ T cells from blood. These receptors were taken from a man aged 30 to 39 with type 1 diabetes.

V is TRBV7-3 and J is TRBJ2-3, with unresolved D. CDR1 and CDR2 (germline): SGHTA, FQGTGA. This CDR3 comprises 16 residues. Between the trimmed V and J ends, which lost 2 bases and 4 bases, there was a span of 16 bases. The CDR3 sequence is CASSLGPVPLSDTQYF. Written as DNA, the CDR3 is TGTGCCAGCAGCTTAGGTCCAGTCCCTCTTTCAGATACGCAGTATTTT.

The chain recombines TRBV10-3 with TRBJ1-1; D is uncertain. V gave up 10 bases and J gave up 1 base, with 19 bases separating them. CDR1 and CDR2 (germline): ENHRY, SYGVKD. CDR3 length: 15 amino acids. The CDR3 DNA reads as TGTGCCAGCACCGTAACCCAGGTGTCGAACACTGAAGCTTTCTTT. This translates into CASTVTQVSNTEAFF.

This sequence joins TRBV4-2 and TRBJ2-7; 7 bases agree with TRBD1. Germline CDR1 reads LGHNA; CDR2 reads YNFKEQ. V shed 5 bases and J 3 bases; nucleotides not matched to a gene: 4. This CDR3 is 13 amino acids long. The CDR3 reads CASSSRQGYEQYF. The CDR3 DNA follows: TGTGCCAGCAGCAGCCGACAGGGCTACGAGCAGTACTTC.

The rearrangement uses TRBV6-6 and TRBJ2-5; 7 nucleotides agree with TRBD1. TRBJ2-7 explains the end of the DNA better; the J call may be wrong. The CDR3 runs 13 residues. Germline V CDR1 and CDR2: MNHNY, SVGAGI (reference sequence). This CDR3 reads CASDSTGFYEQYF. The CDR3 coding sequence is TGTGCCAGCGATTCGACAGGGTTTTACGAGCAGTACTTC.

This clone was recorded at least ten times. The chain carries TRBV10-3 and TRBJ2-6; D assignment may be TRBD1 or TRBD2 (5 bases each). The CDR3 covers 13 residues. V was clipped by 11 bases and J by 6 bases, with 14 bases between them. CDR1 is ENHRY and CDR2 is SYGVKD in the germline V gene. The CDR3 nucleotides read TGTGCCCTCGCCGGGACGGAGGCCAACGTCCTGACTTTC. This gives the protein CALAGTEANVLTF.

Only a few counts were recorded for this clone. V usage is TRBV29-1 and J usage is TRBJ1-2; D might be TRBD1 (5 bases). V lost 7 bases and J lost 4, with 7 bases in between. The CDR3 has 10 residues. Germline V gene sequence: CDR1 SQVTM, CDR2 ANQGSEA. The CDR3 loop reads CSAGGYGYTF. The DNA of the CDR3 is TGCAGCGCTGGGGGCTATGGCTACACCTTC.

There are a few counts of this clone. The gene calls are TRBV7-7 and TRBJ2-5, with D possibly matching TRBD1 (6 bases). V was trimmed by 4 bases and J by 4 bases, leaving 13 bases between them. The CDR3 has 14 residues. In germline, CDR1 is SSHAT, CDR2 FNYEAQ (reference sequence). The CDR3: CASSSGTQGETQYF. The CDR3 nucleotides are TGTGCCAGCAGCTCAGGGACACAAGGAGAGACCCAGTACTTC.

The chain recombines TRBV7-2 with TRBJ1-2; TRBD1 might be the D (6 bases). Trimming removed 1 base at V and 0 bases at J, with 15 bases between. The CDR3 extends over 17 amino acids. CDR1 and CDR2 from the germline V gene are SGHTA and FQGNSA. Here the CDR3 reads CASSLGFGTQTNYGYTF. The CDR3 DNA reads TGTGCCAGCAGCTTAGGTTTCGGGACACAGACTAACTATGGCTACACCTTC.